Below, 19 T cell receptor beta chains from the same sample are listed, as sequenced in a study of CD8+CD57+ T cells in acquired aplastic anemia. The TCR beta profiling, which covered VDJ combination and CDR3 sequence, was carried out using genomic DNA as the template. TCRdb ran MiXCR on the reads and lists one entry per CDR3 protein. Seen here are fewer than 200,000 distinct CDR3 sequences, 47% observed once, and the top ten hold under 1.2%. Patients picked for sequencing had shown CD8+CD57+ cell expansion detected by flow cytometry. Sequencing was done on a sample of sorted CD4+, CD8+, or CD8+CD57+ T cells (not recorded which) from PBMCs. These receptors were taken from a human donor with aplastic anemia.

CDR3 bases: TGTGCCACCAGTGGGAAGAAGAACACCGGGGAGCTGTTTTTT. Its protein is CATSGKKNTGELFF. The chain recombines TRBV24-1 with TRBJ2-2, with no clear D. Germline CDR1 and CDR2: KGHDR and SFDVKD. Trimming took off 5 bases at V and 1 base at J, with 7 bases between the two ends. The CDR3 covers 14 residues.

The rearrangement joins TRBV4-2 to TRBJ2-3, with a possible D match to TRBD2 (6 bases). CDR1 and CDR2 (germline): LGHNA, YNFKEQ. V was shortened by 4 bases and J by 3 bases, with 20 bases between the two germline ends. The CDR3 loop spans 17 amino acids. CDR3 nucleotide sequence: TGTGCCAGCAGCCCTGTCGCAGGACTACAAACTACAGATACGCAGTATTTT. Protein sequence: CASSPVAGLQTTDTQYF.

Ten or more counts support this clonotype. This chain uses TRBV20-1 with TRBJ1-6, with TRBD1 identical over 8 bases. V shed 6 bases, J shed 9 bases, and the junction held 7 bases outside the gene matches. This CDR3 comprises 13 residues. Germline V gene lookup returns CDR1 DFQATT and CDR2 SNEGSKA (reference sequence). The CDR3 nucleotides read TGCAGTGCGCAAACAGGGGGGAGTTCACCCCTCCACTTT. As protein: CSAQTGGSSPLHF.

This clonotype was seen many times. This chain uses TRBV7-9 with TRBJ2-1; 10 bases are a match to TRBD2. Germline V gene sequence: CDR1 SEHNR, CDR2 FQNEAQ (reference sequence). V was pared by 0 bases and J by 3 bases, with 8 bases of the junction left unmatched. The CDR3 is 18 amino acids. The CDR3 DNA is TGTGCCAGCAGCTTAGCGCGCGTAGCGGGGGGCCACTACAATGAGCAGTTCTTC. Protein: CASSLARVAGGHYNEQFF.

This chain uses TRBV12-3 or TRBV12-4 with TRBJ1-1; TRBD1 agrees at 7 bases. This CDR3 is built from 13 residues. J lost 7 bases, V lost 6 bases, and 8 bases had no gene match. DNA of the CDR3: TGTGCCAGCAGCCTAGACAGGGATGATGAAGCTTTCTTT. Translation: CASSLDRDDEAFF.

The chain couples TRBV6-1 to TRBJ2-7, with D unclear. Trimming removed 7 bases at V and 0 bases at J, with 10 bases between. This CDR3 contains 13 residues. Per germline, CDR1 MNHNS and CDR2 SASEGT. The CDR3 protein is CASTRLDSYEQYF. In nucleotides, the CDR3 is TGTGCCAGCACTCGGCTTGACTCCTACGAGCAGTACTTC.

Ten or more counts support this clonotype. This sequence joins TRBV11-3 and TRBJ2-2, with D possibly being TRBD1 or TRBD2 (5 bases each). This CDR3 spans 13 amino acids. In germline, CDR1 is SGHNT, CDR2 YENEEA. V lost 2 bases to trimming and J lost 6 bases, with 7 bases between them. CDR3 residues: CASSLRGPGELFF. The CDR3 DNA is TGTGCCAGCAGCTTACGGGGACCCGGGGAGCTGTTTTTT.

CDR3 protein: CASSEAGTVQPQHF. CDR3 sequence (DNA): TGCGCCAGCAGTGAGGCCGGGACAGTTCAGCCCCAGCATTTT. V is TRBV10-2 and J is TRBJ1-5; 7 bases match TRBD1. CDR3 length: 14 amino acids. Germline V CDR1 and CDR2: WSHSY, SAAADI. The ends lost 2 bases at V and 6 bases at J; junction bases unmatched: 4.

Many counts were recorded for this clonotype. The junction and the germline gene differ at one end; a read error may be behind it. The chain has TRBV5-1 and TRBJ2-3; D might be TRBD1 (5 bases). There are 15 residues in the CDR3. From germline, CDR1 is SGHRS and CDR2 YFSETQ. CDR3 DNA: TGCGCCAGCAGCCTTACAGGCTTTAGCACAGATACGCAGTGTTTT. As protein: CASSLTGFSTDTQCF.

The sample holds a few counts of this clonotype. The rearrangement links TRBV10-1 to TRBJ2-7, with 7 bases aligning to TRBD1. This CDR3 spans 13 amino acids. Per germline, CDR1 WNHNN and CDR2 SYGVQD (reference sequence). Trimming at V came to 4 bases and at J to 3 bases, leaving 3 bases not matched to a gene. CDR3 sequence: CASSGDRVYEQYF. CDR3 in DNA: TGCGCCAGCAGTGGGGACAGAGTCTACGAGCAGTACTTC.

The sample holds a few counts of this clonotype. The chain carries TRBV3-1 and TRBJ1-2; 8 bases map to TRBD1. The CDR3 spans 14 residues. V gave up 8 bases and J gave up 2 bases; unmatched junction bases: 7. The germline CDR1 and CDR2 sequences are LGHDT and YNNKEL (reference sequence). In DNA, the CDR3 is TGTGCCAGCGGCCGGGGACAGGCCAACTATGGCTACACCTTC. This translates into CASGRGQANYGYTF.

This clonotype occurred many times. The chain couples TRBV20-1 to TRBJ2-7, with 9 bases identical to TRBD2. Germline CDR1 reads DFQATT; CDR2 reads SNEGSKA (reference sequence). The length of the CDR3 is 14 residues. J gave up 3 bases and V 3 bases, and 6 bases lay outside the gene matches. In nucleotides, the CDR3 is TGCAGTGCTAGTCGGGCGGGGGGGATCTACGAGCAGTACTTC. Its protein product is CSASRAGGIYEQYF.

The CDR3 region has the DNA TGTGCCAGCAGCTTAGTCAGTTTCCCCAATGAGCAGTTCTTC. This encodes CASSLVSFPNEQFF. The gene calls are TRBV11-2 and TRBJ2-1; D gene unclear. The CDR3 consists of 14 residues. CDR1 SGHAT and CDR2 FQNNGV come from the germline V gene. V dropped 1 base and J dropped 6 bases, with 10 bases sitting between them.

The DNA of the CDR3 is TGCAGCGTGGGGACTAGCGGGGCCGAGCAGTACTTC. Its translation: CSVGTSGAEQYF. This rearrangement joins TRBV29-1 to TRBJ2-7, with 13 bases identical to TRBD2. This CDR3 region has 12 residues. From germline, CDR1 is SQVTM and CDR2 ANQGSEA. The V segment lost 6 bases and the J segment 6 bases; nucleotides outside the gene matches: 2.

The chain has TRBV29-1 and TRBJ1-1; D not resolved. Trimming removed 4 bases at V and 1 base at J, with 13 bases between. This CDR3 spans 14 amino acids. Germline CDR1 and CDR2: SQVTM and ANQGSEA. CDR3 nucleotides: TGCAGCGTTGTCGGAGTTGGCGGGAACACTGAAGCTTTCTTT. As protein: CSVVGVGGNTEAFF.

The V gene is TRBV9, the J gene TRBJ2-3; 9 bases map to TRBD2. Germline V gene lookup returns CDR1 SGDLS and CDR2 YYNGEE. Unmatched junction bases numbered 6, after V lost 0 bases and J lost 4 bases. This CDR3 comprises 16 residues. CDR3 in DNA: TGTGCCAGCAGCGTAGGGGTAGCGGGGGTGGCAGATACGCAGTATTTT. Amino acid sequence: CASSVGVAGVADTQYF.

The V call is TRBV2, the J call TRBJ2-4; D remains ambiguous. This CDR3 is 13 amino acids long. Trimming took off 2 bases at V and 8 bases at J, with 10 bases between the two ends. Germline CDR1 is SNHLY and CDR2 is FYNNEI. The CDR3 loop is CASSEFGYDIQYF. In DNA, the CDR3 is TGTGCCAGCAGTGAATTCGGGTACGACATTCAGTACTTC.

This clonotype appeared a few times. This chain connects TRBV24-1 to TRBJ2-1; no firm D call. Germline V gene lookup returns CDR1 KGHDR and CDR2 SFDVKD. V gave up 4 bases and J gave up 4 bases, with 13 bases separating them. The CDR3 spans 15 residues. CDR3 nucleotides: TGTGCCACCAGTGAACGAGGTCCGAAGTACAATGAGCAGTTCTTC. Protein sequence: CATSERGPKYNEQFF.

This chain connects TRBV20-1 to TRBJ1-2; D ambiguous. The V gene lost 7 bases and the J gene lost 2 bases, with 8 bases spanning the gap. The CDR3 has 11 residues. CDR1 is DFQATT and CDR2 is SNEGSKA in the germline V gene (reference sequence). The CDR3 loop is CSVGGNYGYTF. The CDR3 DNA reads TGCAGTGTTGGCGGGAACTATGGCTACACCTTC.